This TCR beta chain was found in a study of T cell responses to AZD1222 COVID-19 vaccine listed by TCRdb under 2021. Regarding the complete study: TCR sequencing was performed for about 250 trial participants, of whom 200 to 220 were given two doses of AZD1222 and some 25 were given two doses of MenACWY control vaccine. Trial participants were enrolled by age into subgroups of 18-55, 56-69 and 70-plus years, and around 150, 28 and 57 TCR-sequenced participants, respectively, were included in these subgroups.

Study-level results and caveats: Spike-specific TCR breadth and depth rose significantly after two AZD1222 doses compared with day 0 and with MenACWY recipients. Only six or seven AZD1222 recipients were SARS-CoV-2 seropositive at baseline, limiting conclusions about previously exposed vaccinees. No day 14 peak-response samples were available, so repertoires were characterized only after the peak T cell response. Reportedly, close to half of the unique spike-specific TCRs recognized epitopes lying outside the regions that are mutated in the B.1.351 and B.1.1.7 variants. In the small 56-69-year group, the increase in depth fell short of significance, most likely because of low power. Most participants were white British and females outnumbered males, and the authors suggested that clonal diversity may have been underestimated. The vaccine-associated CD4 TCRs covered the entire spike protein, and the dominant responses fell in regions 160-218 and 743-854.

The CDR3 regions of human TCRbeta chains were analyzed by immunosequencing. On the authors' methods: Repertoire TCRs were checked for matches against a reference library of SARS-CoV-2-specific TCRs that had been generated using the MIRA antigen-specificity platform. Breadth was defined as the fraction of unique TCRs that were SARS-CoV-2-associated. Depth was defined as the fraction of total T cells that were SARS-CoV-2-associated. Using the MIRA data, each spike-specific TCR was assigned both to the spike region to which the TCR was reactive and to a CD4 or CD8 class. Log10-transformed breadth and depth values were compared by one-way ANOVA with Sidak's multiple comparisons tests. Sourced from immuneACCESS, this table was stored by TCRdb with only in-frame sequences that have V and J called. A share of the clones is absent; for the studies checked, an unresolved V gene accounts for under half, and the remainder has no known explanation. The D gene and trimming were derived from the DNA, and the V and J assignments and clone size from that table. This sample is represented by about 180,000 clones; about 90% of them were singletons. The top ten hold around 1.9% of the sample.

Clipping removes 5 bases from V and 1 base from J, with 2 as the unmatched junction base count. CDR1 and CDR2 were assigned from the germline V gene (reference sequence) as LGHDT and YNNKEL. Including cysteine and phenylalanine, the CDR3 has 16 amino acids. The retained sequence is limited to the CDR3, 48 bases, with the frame set at the first base. Sample time point, as interpreted from the label and publication: about 28 days (+/-7) after the second vaccine dose. Because spike-specific TCR depth and breadth did not differ between the two schedules, AZD1222 recipients who got a second dose at roughly 4 weeks were pooled with those who got a second dose at roughly 12 weeks. Vaccinee samples came from UK trials COV001 and COV002, including a single-blind randomized controlled phase 2/3 trial of AZD1222 (ChAdOx1 nCoV-19) in healthy adults. For TCRbeta chain sequencing, PBMC samples were collected from trial participants at day 0 and at day 28 after the second dose.

A remark on this clone: This clone's antigen is unknown. Per-base quality was not reported, and no clone a single base away is much larger than it.

Sample: peripheral blood, taken 28 days after the second AZD1222 dose. The sequence joins TRBV3-1 (or the pseudogene TRBV3-2) to TRBJ2-5; TRBD2 aligns with 15 central bases. This receptor was obtained from an adult who received the AZD1222 COVID-19 vaccine. CDR3 protein: CASSGGLAGGQETQYF. The sequenced DNA: TGTGCCAGCAGCGGGGGACTAGCGGGGGGCCAAGAGACCCAGTACTTC.